Listed below are T cell receptor beta chains from one sample, sequenced in a study of blood T cell repertoires in COVID-19. Libraries were prepared by immunoSEQ multiplex PCR; TCRdb keeps only in-frame clonotypes and omits some of them. The table has around 300,000 clones, about 90% seen once; the top ten hold over 5.5%. The sequencing sample was made of peripheral blood. These receptors were taken from a woman between 50 and 59 years old with COVID-19, enrolled during active disease. Both conserved end residues are part of each CDR3. A D gene is named only where the DNA matches it firmly. Clone size is shown for a subset of rows, as once, few, many or a class of expanded clone.

v_gene	d_gene	j_gene	abundance	CDR3aa	CDR3nt
TRBV4-3	.	TRBJ1-6	.	CASSRRGWNSPLHF	TGCGCCAGCAGCCGAAGGGGGTGGAATTCACCCCTCCACTTT
TRBV3-1/TRBV3-2	TRBD1	TRBJ1-1	.	CASSRGGGGTGKGGAFF	TGTGCCAGCAGCCGAGGGGGTGGGGGGACAGGGAAAGGTGGAGCTTTCTTT
TRBV7-9	TRBD2	TRBJ2-5	.	CASLPAGGKETQYF	TGTGCCAGCCTGCCAGCGGGAGGGAAAGAGACCCAGTACTTC
TRBV5-6	TRBD1	TRBJ1-2	.	CASSFRTGAPIF	TGTGCCAGCAGCTTCCGGACAGGGGCCCCTATCTTC
TRBV5-5	TRBD1	TRBJ1-2	once	CASSTPTGLNYGYTF	TGTGCCAGCAGCACCCCGACAGGGCTTAACTATGGCTACACCTTC
TRBV5-1	TRBD1	TRBJ1-2	.	CASSEGQGYYGYTF	TGCGCCAGCAGCGAGGGACAGGGTTACTATGGCTACACCTTC
TRBV9	TRBD1	TRBJ1-6	.	CASSVTGSSYNSPLHF	TGTGCCAGCAGCGTGACAGGGAGCTCCTATAATTCACCCCTCCACTTT
TRBV27	.	TRBJ1-6	.	CASSLSRGSYNSPLHF	TGTGCCAGCAGTTTATCGCGGGGTTCCTATAATTCACCCCTCCACTTT
TRBV3-1/TRBV3-2	.	TRBJ1-2	.	CASSRQDSYGYTF	TGTGCCAGCAGCCGACAGGACTCTTATGGCTACACCTTC
TRBV5-1	TRBD2	TRBJ2-1	.	CASSLAGGWDEQFF	TGCGCCAGCAGCCTAGCGGGAGGGTGGGATGAGCAGTTCTTC
TRBV30	.	TRBJ2-7	.	CAWGRQGGIYEQYF	TGTGCCTGGGGGAGGCAGGGAGGTATTTACGAGCAGTACTTC
TRBV13	TRBD1	TRBJ1-1	.	CASSPLRGTGSGTEAFF	TGTGCCAGCAGCCCTCTAAGGGGGACAGGTTCAGGTACTGAAGCTTTCTTT
TRBV4-1	.	TRBJ1-2	.	CASSQGGRGSVNYGYTF	TGCGCCAGCAGCCAGGGAGGGCGGGGGAGCGTTAACTATGGCTACACCTTC
TRBV7-3	TRBD2	TRBJ2-6	.	CASSPTSGSLFAGANVLTF	TGTGCCAGCAGCCCAACTAGCGGGAGTTTATTCGCTGGGGCCAACGTCCTGACTTTC
TRBV7-2	TRBD1	TRBJ2-7	.	CASSFNRGTEQYF	TGTGCCAGCAGCTTCAACAGGGGGACCGAGCAGTACTTC
TRBV5-4	.	TRBJ2-2	.	CASRHTQGLNTGELFF	TGTGCCAGCAGACATACTCAGGGCTTAAACACCGGGGAGCTGTTTTTT
TRBV12-5	TRBD1	TRBJ2-7	.	CASGLGQGYEQYF	TGTGCTAGTGGTTTGGGACAGGGGTACGAGCAGTACTTC
TRBV5-1	TRBD2	TRBJ2-5	.	CASSVSGRREETQYF	TGCGCCAGCAGCGTGAGCGGGAGAAGAGAAGAGACCCAGTACTTC
TRBV25-1	TRBD1	TRBJ2-6	.	CASSDADRVNVLTF	TGTGCCAGCAGTGATGCGGACAGGGTAAACGTCCTGACTTTC
TRBV12-3/TRBV12-4	.	TRBJ2-2	.	CASKQNTGELFF	TGTGCCAGCAAACAGAACACCGGGGAGCTGTTTTTT
TRBV4-1	TRBD2	TRBJ2-7	once	CASSQIPSGSYEQYF	TGCGCCAGCAGCCAAATACCTAGCGGATCCTACGAGCAGTACTTC
TRBV13	TRBD1	TRBJ1-3	.	CASSSQPQGAGNTIYF	TGTGCCAGCAGCTCTCAACCCCAGGGGGCTGGAAACACCATATATTTT
TRBV3-1/TRBV3-2	TRBD2	TRBJ2-3	.	CASSRRSGSGADTQYF	TGTGCCAGCAGCCGCCGCAGCGGGAGCGGTGCAGATACGCAGTATTTT
TRBV27	.	TRBJ1-5	.	CASSLKDSNQPQHF	TGTGCCAGCAGTTTAAAGGACAGTAATCAGCCCCAGCATTTT
TRBV3-1/TRBV3-2	.	TRBJ1-3	.	CASSQGRLSGNTIYF	TGTGCCAGCAGCCAAGGGAGACTCTCTGGAAACACCATATATTTT
TRBV19	.	TRBJ2-3	.	CASSPTGLGAFGTDTQYF	TGTGCCAGTAGTCCCACGGGGTTGGGGGCCTTCGGAACAGATACGCAGTATTTT
TRBV9	TRBD1	TRBJ1-4	.	CASSPGQGASGEKLFF	TGTGCCAGCAGCCCGGGACAGGGGGCTAGCGGTGAAAAACTGTTTTTT
TRBV5-1	TRBD2	TRBJ2-1	.	CASGGGGRGNEQFF	TGCGCCAGCGGCGGCGGGGGGAGAGGGAATGAGCAGTTCTTC
TRBV11-2	.	TRBJ1-2	.	CASSLDSRLANYGYTF	TGTGCCAGCAGCTTAGATAGCCGTTTAGCTAACTATGGCTACACCTTC
TRBV28	TRBD1	TRBJ2-7	.	CASSQMTGPYEQYF	TGTGCCAGCAGTCAAATGACAGGGCCCTACGAGCAGTACTTC
TRBV11-3	.	TRBJ1-1	.	CASSSTGNVPRAFF	TGTGCCAGCAGCTCTACAGGGAATGTCCCTAGGGCTTTCTTT
TRBV6-5	TRBD1	TRBJ1-1	once	CASSGTDRGSAFF	TGTGCCAGCAGCGGAACAGACAGGGGCTCAGCTTTCTTT
TRBV7-8	TRBD1	TRBJ2-2	.	CASSLGRGQNTGELFF	TGTGCCAGCAGCTTAGGCAGGGGGCAAAACACCGGGGAGCTGTTTTTT
TRBV29-1	TRBD1	TRBJ2-1	.	CSARPGGPYNEQFF	TGCAGCGCCCGACCAGGGGGCCCCTACAATGAGCAGTTCTTC
TRBV19	TRBD1	TRBJ2-1	once	CASSIPDRGAYNEQFF	TGTGCCAGTAGTATCCCCGACAGGGGCGCGTACAATGAGCAGTTCTTC
TRBV7-6	TRBD2	TRBJ2-7	once	CASTPGLAGTYEQYF	TGTGCCAGCACCCCAGGACTAGCGGGGACCTACGAGCAGTACTTC
TRBV5-5	TRBD1	TRBJ1-3	.	CASSFQGARGNTIYF	TGTGCCAGCAGCTTTCAGGGGGCGCGGGGAAACACCATATATTTT
TRBV5-4	TRBD2	TRBJ2-1	.	CASSLVPSGTFDEQFF	TGTGCCAGCAGCTTGGTTCCTAGCGGGACCTTCGATGAGCAGTTCTTC
TRBV12-3/TRBV12-4	.	TRBJ2-2	.	CASTLTGPGELFF	TGTGCCAGCACCCTAACAGGCCCCGGGGAGCTGTTTTTT
TRBV7-2	TRBD2	TRBJ2-3	.	CASSTRTSGRTDTQYF	TGTGCCAGCAGCACACGGACTAGCGGGAGAACAGATACGCAGTATTTT
TRBV13	TRBD2	TRBJ2-3	.	CASSLVGIAGIFWDTQYF	TGTGCCAGCAGCTTAGTCGGAATAGCGGGTATTTTTTGGGATACGCAGTATTTT